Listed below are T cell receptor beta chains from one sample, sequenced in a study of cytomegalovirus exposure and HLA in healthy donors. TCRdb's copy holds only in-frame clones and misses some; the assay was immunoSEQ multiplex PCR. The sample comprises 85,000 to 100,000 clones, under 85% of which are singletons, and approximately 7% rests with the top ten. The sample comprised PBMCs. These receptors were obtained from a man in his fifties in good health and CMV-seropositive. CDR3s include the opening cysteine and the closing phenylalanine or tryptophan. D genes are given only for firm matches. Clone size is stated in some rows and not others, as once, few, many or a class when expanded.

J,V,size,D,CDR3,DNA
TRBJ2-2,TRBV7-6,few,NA,CASSLVGDSAGELFF,TGTGCCAGCAGCTTAGTCGGGGATAGTGCCGGGGAGCTGTTTTTT
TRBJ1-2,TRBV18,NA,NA,CASSPQEDYGYTF,TGTGCCAGCTCGCCACAGGAGGACTATGGCTACACCTTC
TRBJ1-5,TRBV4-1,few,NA,CASSQDLSSRVRLPQNF,TGCGCCAGCAGCCAAGATCTATCATCCAGGGTCCGGTTGCCCCAGAATTTT
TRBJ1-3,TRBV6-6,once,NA,CASSRTGNTIYF,TGTGCCAGCAGCCGTACTGGAAACACCATATATTTT
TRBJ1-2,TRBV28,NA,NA,CASSSPSGNYGYTF,TGTGCCAGCAGTTCCCCCTCGGGGAACTATGGCTACACCTTC
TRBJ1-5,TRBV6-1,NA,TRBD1,CASRTGTGGPQPQHF,TGTGCCAGCAGGACCGGGACAGGGGGCCCTCAGCCCCAGCATTTT
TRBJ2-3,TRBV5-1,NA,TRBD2,CASRPSGGPVGDTQYF,TGCGCCAGCAGACCTAGCGGGGGGCCGGTGGGGGATACGCAGTATTTT
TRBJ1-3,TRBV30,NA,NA,CAWETSGNTIYF,TGTGCCTGGGAAACAAGTGGAAACACCATATATTTT
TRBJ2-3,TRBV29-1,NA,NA,CSVPTTSPTDTQYF,TGCAGCGTCCCTACCACTAGTCCCACAGATACGCAGTATTTT
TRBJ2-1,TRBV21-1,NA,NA,CASSPFGGCGGQFF,TGTGCCAGCAGCCCCTTCGGCGGGTGCGGGGGGCAGTTCTTC
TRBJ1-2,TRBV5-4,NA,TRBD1,CASSSKQGALGYPF,TGTGCCAGCAGCTCGAAACAGGGGGCGCTTGGCTACCCCTTC
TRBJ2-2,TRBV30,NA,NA,CAWTGTGELFF,TGTGCCTGGACAGGCACCGGGGAGCTGTTTTTT
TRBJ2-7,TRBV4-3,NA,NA,CASSQEPDYEQYF,TGCGCCAGCAGCCAAGAGCCAGACTACGAGCAGTACTTC
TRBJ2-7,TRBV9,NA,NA,CASSVGVYEQYF,TGTGCCAGCAGCGTAGGAGTTTACGAGCAGTACTTC
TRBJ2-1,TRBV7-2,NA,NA,CASSYSTVSYNEQFF,TGTGCCAGCAGCTACAGCACGGTCTCCTACAATGAGCAGTTCTTC
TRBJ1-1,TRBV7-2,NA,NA,CASSLVPGGDTEAFF,TGTGCCAGCAGCTTAGTACCGGGAGGAGACACTGAAGCTTTCTTT
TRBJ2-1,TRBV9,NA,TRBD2,CASSVASGPYNEQFF,TGTGCCAGCAGCGTAGCTAGCGGGCCATACAATGAGCAGTTCTTC
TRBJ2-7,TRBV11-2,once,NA,CASSLGSGEQYF,TGTGCCAGCAGCTTAGGTTCAGGCGAGCAGTACTTC
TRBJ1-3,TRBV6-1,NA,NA,CASRAPDSGNTIYF,TGTGCCAGCAGGGCCCCGGACAGTGGAAACACCATATATTTT
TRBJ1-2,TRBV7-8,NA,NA,CASSLERGYGYTF,TGTGCCAGCAGCCTAGAGCGGGGCTATGGCTACACCTTC
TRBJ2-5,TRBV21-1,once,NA,CASSKALLAGGHQETQYF,TGTGCCAGCAGCAAAGCGCTTTTGGCAGGGGGACACCAAGAGACCCAGTACTTC
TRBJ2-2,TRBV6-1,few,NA,CANRDTNTGELFF,TGTGCCAACCGGGACACGAACACCGGGGAGCTGTTTTTT
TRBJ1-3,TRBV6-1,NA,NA,CASSVGAASGNTIYF,TGTGCCAGCAGTGTTGGGGCCGCCTCTGGAAACACCATATATTTT
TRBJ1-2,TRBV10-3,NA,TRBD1,CAIRGQMGDGYTF,TGTGCCATCAGGGGACAGATGGGTGATGGCTACACCTTC
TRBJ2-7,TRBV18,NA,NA,CASSGGGANEQYF,TGTGCCAGCTCAGGTGGGGGGGCCAACGAGCAGTACTTC
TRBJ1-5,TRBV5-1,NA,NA,CASSLETGNQPQHF,TGCGCCAGCAGCTTGGAAACAGGGAATCAGCCCCAGCATTTT
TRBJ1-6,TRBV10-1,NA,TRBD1,CASSGWTGSYNSPLHF,TGCGCCAGCAGTGGGTGGACAGGCTCCTATAATTCACCCCTCCACTTT
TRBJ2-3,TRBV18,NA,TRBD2,CASSPLKRGGGTDTQYF,TGTGCCAGCTCACCACTAAAGCGGGGGGGCGGCACAGATACGCAGTATTTT
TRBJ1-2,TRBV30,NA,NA,CASGNYGYTF,TGTGCCTCCGGGAACTATGGCTACACCTTC
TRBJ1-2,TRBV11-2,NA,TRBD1,CASSQDRGVVNGYTF,TGTGCCAGCAGCCAGGACAGGGGGGTAGTAAATGGCTACACCTTC
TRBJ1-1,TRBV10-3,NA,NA,CAISAGPNTEAFF,TGTGCCATCAGTGCGGGTCCGAACACTGAAGCTTTCTTT
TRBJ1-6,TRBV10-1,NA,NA,CASSEISNSPLHF,TGCGCCAGCAGTGAGATAAGCAATTCACCCCTCCACTTT
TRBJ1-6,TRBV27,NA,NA,CASSLFGGALNF,TGTGCCAGCAGTTTATTTGGCGGAGCTCTCAACTTT
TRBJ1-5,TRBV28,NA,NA,CASSLSGYQPQHF,TGTGCCAGCAGTTTAAGTGGCTATCAGCCCCAGCATTTT
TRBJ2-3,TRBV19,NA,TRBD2,CASSFSGGTDTQYF,TGTGCCAGTAGTTTTAGCGGGGGCACAGATACGCAGTATTTT
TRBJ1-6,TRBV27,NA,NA,CASTGGAYNSPLHF,TGTGCCAGCACAGGAGGGGCCTATAATTCACCCCTCCACTTT
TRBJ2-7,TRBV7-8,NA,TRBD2,CASSNSAGLAGDEQYF,TGTGCCAGCAGCAATTCTGCGGGACTAGCGGGGGACGAGCAGTACTTC
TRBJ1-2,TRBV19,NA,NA,CASSTVPLKGYGYTF,TGTGCCAGTAGTACGGTACCCCTAAAGGGGTATGGCTACACCTTC
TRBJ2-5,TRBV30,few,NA,CAGYEVQETQYF,TGTGCCGGATATGAGGTCCAAGAGACCCAGTACTTC
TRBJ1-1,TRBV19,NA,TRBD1,CASRGQGMNTEAFF,TGTGCCAGTAGGGGACAGGGTATGAACACTGAAGCTTTCTTT
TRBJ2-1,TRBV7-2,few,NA,CASRSSQRGSNEQFF,TGTGCCAGCAGATCATCCCAAAGGGGCAGCAATGAGCAGTTCTTC
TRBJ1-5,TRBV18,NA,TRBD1,CASSPPGQGSNQPQHF,TGTGCCAGCTCACCTCCGGGACAGGGGAGCAATCAGCCCCAGCATTTT
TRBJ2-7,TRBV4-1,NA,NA,CASSQEPQALYEQYF,TGCGCCAGCAGCCAAGAACCCCAGGCCCTCTACGAGCAGTACTTC
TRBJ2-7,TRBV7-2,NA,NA,CASSLLGRERQYF,TGTGCCAGCAGTCTTTTGGGGCGGGAAAGACAGTACTTC
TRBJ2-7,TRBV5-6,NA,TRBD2,CASSLETSGDPYEQYF,TGTGCCAGCAGCTTGGAGACTAGCGGGGATCCCTACGAGCAGTACTTC
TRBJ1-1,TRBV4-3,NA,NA,CASSRHRETRDTEAFF,TGCGCCAGCAGCCGCCACCGGGAGACGAGGGACACTGAAGCTTTCTTT
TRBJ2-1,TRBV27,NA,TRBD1,CASSPRQGKAYNEQFF,TGTGCCAGCAGTCCCCGACAGGGGAAAGCCTACAATGAGCAGTTCTTC
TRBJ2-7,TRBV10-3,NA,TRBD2,CAISSGGAYEQYF,TGTGCCATCTCCAGCGGGGGAGCCTACGAGCAGTACTTC
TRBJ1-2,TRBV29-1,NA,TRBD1,CSATDRGLANYGYTF,TGCAGCGCCACTGACAGGGGGCTCGCTAACTATGGCTACACCTTC
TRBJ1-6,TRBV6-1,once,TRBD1,CASRTGSGNSPLNF,TGTGCCAGCAGGACAGGGTCGGGGAATTCACCCCTCAACTTT
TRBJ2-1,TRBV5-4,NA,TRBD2,CASSLGLAGGQWNEQFF,TGTGCCAGCAGCTTGGGGCTAGCGGGGGGGCAATGGAATGAGCAGTTCTTC
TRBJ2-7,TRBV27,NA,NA,CASSSLGQKYEQYF,TGTGCCAGCAGTTCCTTGGGCCAGAAGTACGAGCAGTACTTC
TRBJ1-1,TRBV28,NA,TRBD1,CASRGAGTGNTEAFF,TGTGCCAGCAGAGGGGCGGGGACAGGGAACACTGAAGCTTTCTTT
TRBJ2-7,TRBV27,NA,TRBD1,CASSLSLRSRDRGGEQYF,TGTGCCAGCAGTTTGTCTCTTCGGAGTAGGGACAGGGGCGGCGAGCAGTACTTC
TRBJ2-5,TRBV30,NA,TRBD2,CAWSVTSGRETQYF,TGTGCCTGGAGTGTAACTAGCGGGCGGGAGACCCAGTACTTC
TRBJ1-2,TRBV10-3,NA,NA,CAISESRRQSNYGYTF,TGTGCCATCAGTGAGTCGAGACGACAGTCTAACTATGGCTACACCTTC
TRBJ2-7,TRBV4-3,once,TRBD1,CASSRNDRGSYEQYF,TGCGCCAGCAGCCGCAACGACAGGGGGTCCTACGAGCAGTACTTC
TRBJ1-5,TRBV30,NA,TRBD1,CAWSVGQGNQPQHF,TGTGCCTGGAGTGTAGGACAGGGCAATCAGCCCCAGCATTTT
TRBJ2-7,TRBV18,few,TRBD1,CASSPDRDPYEQYF,TGTGCCAGCTCACCCGACAGGGACCCCTACGAGCAGTACTTC
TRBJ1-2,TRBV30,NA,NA,CASTPQQVGYTF,TGTGCCTCGACCCCACAACAGGTTGGCTACACCTTC